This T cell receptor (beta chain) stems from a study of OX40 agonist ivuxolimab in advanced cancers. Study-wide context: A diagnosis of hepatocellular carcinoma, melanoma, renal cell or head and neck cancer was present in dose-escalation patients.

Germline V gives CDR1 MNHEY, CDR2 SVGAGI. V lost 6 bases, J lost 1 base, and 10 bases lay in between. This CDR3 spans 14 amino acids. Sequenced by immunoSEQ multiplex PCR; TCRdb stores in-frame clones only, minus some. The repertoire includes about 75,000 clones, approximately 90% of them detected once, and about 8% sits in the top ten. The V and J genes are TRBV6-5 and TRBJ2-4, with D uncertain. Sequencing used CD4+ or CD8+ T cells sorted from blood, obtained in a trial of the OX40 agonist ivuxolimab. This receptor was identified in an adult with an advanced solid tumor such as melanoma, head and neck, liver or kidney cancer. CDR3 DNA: TGTGCCAGCAGCCTCCTTGGGGCCAAAAACATTCAGTACTTC. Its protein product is CASSLLGAKNIQYF.